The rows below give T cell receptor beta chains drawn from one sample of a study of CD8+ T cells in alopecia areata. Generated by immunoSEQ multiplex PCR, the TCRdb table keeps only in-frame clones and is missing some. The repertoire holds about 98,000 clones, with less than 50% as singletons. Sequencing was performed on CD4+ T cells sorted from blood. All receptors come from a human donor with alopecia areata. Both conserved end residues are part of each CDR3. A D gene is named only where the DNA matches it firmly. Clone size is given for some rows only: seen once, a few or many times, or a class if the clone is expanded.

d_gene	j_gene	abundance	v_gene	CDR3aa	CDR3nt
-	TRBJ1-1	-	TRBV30	CAWSAPGRDTEAFF	TGTGCCTGGAGTGCCCCCGGACGGGACACTGAAGCTTTCTTT
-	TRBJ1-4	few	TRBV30	CAGILTAF	TGTGCCGGGATATTAACCGCTTTT
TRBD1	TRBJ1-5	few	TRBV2	CASSEAKGAGQPQHF	TGTGCCAGCAGTGAAGCGAAGGGGGCTGGTCAGCCCCAGCATTTT
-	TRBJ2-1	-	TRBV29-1	CSVSQARDNEQFF	TGCAGCGTTTCCCAGGCCCGGGACAATGAGCAGTTCTTC
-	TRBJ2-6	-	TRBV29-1	CSASDSGANVLTF	TGCAGTGCATCGGACTCTGGGGCCAACGTCCTGACTTTC
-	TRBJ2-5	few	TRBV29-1	CSGQNGETQYF	TGCAGCGGCCAAAATGGCGAGACCCAGTACTTC
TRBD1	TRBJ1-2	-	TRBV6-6	CASSGDSYGYTF	TGTGCCAGCAGCGGGGACAGCTATGGCTACACCTTC
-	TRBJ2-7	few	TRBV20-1	CSASDYEQYF	TGCAGTGCTTCCGACTACGAGCAGTACTTC
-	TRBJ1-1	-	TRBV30	CAWSPSLFPNTEAFF	TGTGCCTGGAGTCCCTCCCTGTTCCCGAACACTGAAGCTTTCTTT
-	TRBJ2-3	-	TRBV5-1	CASSLSRFTDTQYF	TGCGCCAGCAGCTTGAGTAGATTCACAGATACGCAGTATTTT
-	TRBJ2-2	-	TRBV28	CASSFGHLVGTGELFF	TGTGCCAGCAGTTTTGGACATCTGGTGGGAACCGGGGAGCTGTTTTTT
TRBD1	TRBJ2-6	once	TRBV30	CAWNRDRAPGANVLTF	TGTGCCTGGAATCGGGACAGGGCCCCTGGGGCCAACGTCCTGACTTTC
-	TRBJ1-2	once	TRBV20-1	CSATYGYTF	TGCAGTGCCACTTATGGCTACACCTTC
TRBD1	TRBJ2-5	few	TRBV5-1	CASGTGTGETQYF	TGCGCCAGCGGCACCGGGACAGGGGAGACCCAGTACTTC
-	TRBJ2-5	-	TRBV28	CASSPPLVTETQYF	TGTGCCAGCTCCCCGCCCCTAGTAACAGAGACCCAGTACTTC
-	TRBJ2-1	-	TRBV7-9	CASSPDDYNEQFF	TGTGCCAGCAGCCCCGACGACTACAATGAGCAGTTCTTC
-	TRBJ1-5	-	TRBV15	CATGDGGANRNRPQHF	TGTGCCACCGGGGACGGAGGGGCCAATCGTAATAGGCCCCAGCATTTT
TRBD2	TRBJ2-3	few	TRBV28	CASSRSSGGRDTQYF	TGTGCCAGCAGCCGCTCTAGCGGGGGGAGAGATACGCAGTATTTT
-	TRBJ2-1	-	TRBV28	CASRAVGGQFF	TGTGCCAGCAGGGCCGTGGGCGGGCAGTTCTTC
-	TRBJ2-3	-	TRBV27	CASSSPNTDTQYF	TGTGCCAGCAGTTCCCCAAACACAGATACGCAGTATTTT
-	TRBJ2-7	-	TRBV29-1	CSVSSGSSPYEQYF	TGCAGCGTTTCATCAGGGTCTTCGCCCTACGAGCAGTACTTC
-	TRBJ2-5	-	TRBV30	CAWSVDRYQETQYF	TGTGCCTGGAGTGTAGACAGGTACCAAGAGACCCAGTACTTC
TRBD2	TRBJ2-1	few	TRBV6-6	CASSRGLAGVNEQFF	TGTGCCAGCAGTAGAGGACTAGCGGGAGTTAATGAGCAGTTCTTC
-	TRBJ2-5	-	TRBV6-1	CASIRDLNRETQYF	TGTGCCAGCATCCGGGATCTTAACCGGGAGACCCAGTACTTC
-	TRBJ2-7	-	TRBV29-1	CSVASGNEQYF	TGCAGCGTTGCGTCCGGGAACGAGCAGTACTTC
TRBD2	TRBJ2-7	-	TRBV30	CAWSVAESGGPEQYF	TGTGCCTGGAGTGTAGCGGAGTCGGGAGGGCCCGAGCAGTACTTC
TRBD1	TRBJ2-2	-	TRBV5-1	CASGTGDTGELFF	TGCGCCAGCGGGACAGGGGACACCGGGGAGCTGTTTTTT
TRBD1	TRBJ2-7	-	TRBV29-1	CSVAGGPEQYF	TGCAGCGTTGCAGGGGGTCCCGAGCAGTACTTC
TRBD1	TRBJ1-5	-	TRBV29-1	CSVQGEAGPQHF	TGCAGCGTTCAGGGGGAGGCTGGGCCCCAGCATTTT
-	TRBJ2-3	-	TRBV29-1	CSVELQGGPDTQYF	TGCAGCGTTGAATTGCAGGGAGGTCCAGATACGCAGTATTTT
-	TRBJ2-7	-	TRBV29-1	CSVGLLTSSYEQYF	TGCAGCGTTGGTTTACTTACAAGCTCCTACGAGCAGTACTTC
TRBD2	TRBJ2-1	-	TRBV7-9	CASSLTSLEQFF	TGTGCCAGCAGCTTGACTAGCCTCGAGCAGTTCTTC
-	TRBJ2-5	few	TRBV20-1	CSAGGMETQYF	TGCAGTGCCGGGGGAATGGAGACCCAGTACTTC
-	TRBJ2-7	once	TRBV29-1	CSVGLANYEQYF	TGCAGCGTTGGGCTAGCAAACTACGAGCAGTACTTC
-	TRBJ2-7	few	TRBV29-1	CSVVLGQGQQYF	TGCAGCGTTGTTCTTGGGCAGGGACAGCAGTACTTC
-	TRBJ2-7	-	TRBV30	CAGVRTAYEQYF	TGTGCCGGCGTGAGGACCGCCTACGAGCAGTACTTC
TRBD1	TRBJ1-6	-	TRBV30	CAWRGQGDSPLHF	TGTGCCTGGAGGGGACAGGGCGATTCACCCCTCCACTTT
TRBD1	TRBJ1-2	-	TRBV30	CAWSRDRIYGYTF	TGTGCCTGGAGTCGGGACAGGATCTATGGCTACACCTTC
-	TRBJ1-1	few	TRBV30	CAWSRDTLNTEAFF	TGTGCCTGGAGCCGAGACACGCTTAACACTGAAGCTTTCTTT
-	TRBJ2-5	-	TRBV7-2	CASSLGAQETQYF	TGTGCCAGCAGCTTAGGGGCCCAAGAGACCCAGTACTTC
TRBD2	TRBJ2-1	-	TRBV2	CASNEGRTSGVHEQFF	TGTGCCAGCAACGAAGGGAGGACTAGCGGGGTCCATGAGCAGTTCTTC
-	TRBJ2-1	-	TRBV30	CAWSVLRGSYNEQFF	TGTGCCTGGAGTGTACTAAGGGGCTCCTACAATGAGCAGTTCTTC
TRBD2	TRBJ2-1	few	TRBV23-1	CASSQSGTSPNNEQFF	TGCGCCAGCAGTCAGTCAGGGACTAGCCCGAACAATGAGCAGTTCTTC
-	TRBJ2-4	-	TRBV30	CAMHLFERLAKNIQYF	TGTGCCATGCACCTTTTTGAGCGGCTAGCCAAAAACATTCAGTACTTC
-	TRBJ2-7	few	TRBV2	CASSLTGPQYF	TGTGCCAGCAGCCTCACAGGGCCGCAGTACTTC
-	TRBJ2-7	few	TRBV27	CASSRTTGTLEQYF	TGTGCCAGCAGCCGGACCACAGGTACTTTGGAGCAGTACTTC
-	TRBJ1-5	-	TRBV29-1	CSVGGGEGQPQHF	TGCAGCGTTGGGGGTGGTGAGGGTCAGCCCCAGCATTTT
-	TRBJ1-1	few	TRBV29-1	CSVGRMNTEAFF	TGCAGCGTGGGACGGATGAACACTGAAGCTTTCTTT
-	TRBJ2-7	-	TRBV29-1	CSAKGQAYEQYF	TGCAGCGCCAAGGGACAAGCCTACGAGCAGTACTTC
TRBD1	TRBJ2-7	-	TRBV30	CAWSPGQSSYEQYF	TGTGCCTGGAGTCCGGGACAGAGCTCCTACGAGCAGTACTTC
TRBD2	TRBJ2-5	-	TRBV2	CASTRQGLAEETQYF	TGTGCCAGCACCAGACAAGGACTAGCGGAAGAGACCCAGTACTTC
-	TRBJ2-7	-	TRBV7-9	CASSFGRVGNEQYF	TGTGCCAGCAGCTTCGGCCGAGTGGGGAACGAGCAGTACTTC
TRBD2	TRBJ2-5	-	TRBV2	CASRGMGLAQYF	TGTGCCAGCAGGGGGATGGGACTAGCCCAGTACTTC
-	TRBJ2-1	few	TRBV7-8	CASSLAFNEQFF	TGTGCCAGCAGCTTAGCCTTCAATGAGCAGTTCTTC
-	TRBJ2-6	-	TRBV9	CASSVGLSGANVLTF	TGTGCCAGCAGCGTTGGACTTTCTGGGGCCAACGTCCTGACTTTC
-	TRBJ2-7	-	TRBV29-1	CSVAGTLVYEQYF	TGCAGCGTAGCCGGGACACTAGTCTACGAGCAGTACTTC
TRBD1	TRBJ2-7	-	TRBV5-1	CASSPGQGAYEQYF	TGCGCCAGCAGCCCCGGACAGGGGGCTTACGAGCAATACTTC